The present T cell receptor (beta chain) was sequenced within a study of patients and donors after allogeneic stem cell transplantation. The CDR3 contains 15 residues. V shed 3 bases and J shed 2 bases, with 12 bases lying between them. CDR1 and CDR2 (germline): SGHVS, FNYEAQ. TCRdb reprocessed the RT-PCR reads with MiXCR, giving one entry per CDR3 protein. The data show under 35,000 distinct CDR3 sequences, around 40% seen once. This clonotype originated in a human donor who was either an allogeneic HSCT recipient or a stem cell or donor lymphocyte infusion donor (not recorded which). It is not recorded whose cells these are; they may come from a transplant donor. The specimen was blood, either unsorted or a sorted T cell fraction (not recorded which). The rearrangement joins TRBV7-6 to TRBJ2-3, with a weak D call TRBD2 (5 bases). CDR3: CASSLTRRDTDTQYF. CDR3 in DNA: TGTGCCAGCAGCTTGACACGCCGGGACACAGATACGCAGTATTTT. Complete variable domain (other parts from reference TRBV7-6 and TRBJ2-3): GAGVSQSPRYKVTKRGQDVALRCDPISGHVSLYWYRQALGQGPEFLTYFNYEAQQDKSGLPNDRFSAERPEGSISTLTIQRTEQRDSAMYRCASSLTRRDTDTQYFGPGTRLTVL.